This T cell receptor beta chain is drawn from a study of T-cell reconstitution after alpha-beta-depleted transplantation in children. A library of TCRbeta sequences, prepared with unique molecular identifiers, was generated. TCRdb processed the PCR reads anew with MiXCR; each CDR3 protein has one entry. The sample yields 500,000 to 750,000 distinct CDR3 sequences, 27% seen once. Broader study findings: At one year after transplant, newly produced T cells mostly accounted for T-cell counts and diversity. Surviving recipient T cells and thymic progenitors accounted for the high day-60 TCRbeta diversity observed in some patients.

This clonotype has only a few counts. Its specificity is unknown. This CDR3 has 14 amino acids. Trimming pared 3 bases from V and 3 bases from J, leaving 9 bases between. This rearrangement joins TRBV12-3 or TRBV12-4 to TRBJ1-5; D remains unclear. The source is a boy under three years old with Wiskott-Aldrich syndrome, due to receive a stem cell transplant. The sequenced sample was PBMCs, obtained before TCRalphabeta/CD19-depleted stem cell transplant. CDR3 DNA: TGTGCCAGCAGTTTTTGGGCAGACAATCAGCCCCAGCATTTT. Protein product: CASSFWADNQPQHF.